Listed here are 17 T cell receptor beta chains from one sample, sequenced in a study of T cells in Graves' hyperthyroidism and ophthalmopathy. From RNA transcripts, TCR beta CDR3 regions were amplified. The HTBI set primed first-round TCR CDR3 RT-PCR. TCRdb independently ran MiXCR on the multiplex PCR reads; one entry per CDR3 protein. This sample yields around 700,000 distinct CDR3 sequences, of which roughly 20% are seen a single time; approximately 16% belongs to the top ten. The sequenced material came from blood. The source of these receptors is a woman between 45 and 60 years old with Graves' hyperthyroidism that later progressed to Graves' ophthalmopathy.

The chain uses TRBV2 and TRBJ2-2; D ambiguous. Trimming took off 6 bases at V and 5 bases at J, with 10 bases between the two ends. The CDR3 is 13 residues long. The germline V gene encodes CDR1 SNHLY and CDR2 FYNNEI. The CDR3 sequence is CASRRTETGELFF. CDR3 sequence (DNA): TGTGCCAGCAGGAGGACCGAAACCGGGGAGCTGTTTTTT.

About this clonotype itself: This may stem from a read error, because a much larger clone lies one nucleotide away. The chain combines TRBV3-1 with TRBJ2-7; no firm D call. The germline V gene encodes CDR1 LGHDT and CDR2 YNNKEL (reference sequence). This CDR3 has 13 amino acids. CDR3 sequence (DNA): TGTGCCAACAGCCAAGCCCGGAGCTACGAGCAGTACTTC. Its translation is CANSQARSYEQYF.

This clonotype occurred many times. The rearrangement links TRBV20-1 to TRBJ2-3, with D hard to call. The V gene's germline CDR1 is DFQATT and CDR2 SNEGSKA (reference sequence). CDR3 length: 14 amino acids. V lost 1 base, J lost 0 bases, and 8 bases lay in between. This chain's CDR3 is CSARVASSTDTQYF. DNA of the CDR3: TGCAGTGCTAGAGTCGCGAGTAGCACAGATACGCAGTATTTT.

The rearrangement uses TRBV19 and TRBJ2-1; the D call may be TRBD1 or TRBD2 (6 bases each). With 3 bases removed from V and 6 bases from J, the gap between germline ends came to 12 bases. Germline CDR1 LNHDA, CDR2 SQIVND (reference sequence). This CDR3 comprises 14 residues. In DNA, the CDR3 is TGTGCCAGTAGTATCCCCGGGGGCCTCAATGAGCAGTTCTTC. It specifies CASSIPGGLNEQFF.

This clonotype was observed many times. This sequence joins TRBV20-1 and TRBJ2-1; 7 bases fit TRBD2. The V segment lost 5 bases and the J segment 2 bases; nucleotides outside the gene matches: 6. The germline CDR1 and CDR2 sequences are DFQATT and SNEGSKA (reference sequence). The CDR3 runs to 14 residues. CDR3 DNA: TGCAGTGCTGGAACTAGCGTCCCCTACAATGAGCAGTTCTTC. Its protein product is CSAGTSVPYNEQFF.

This clonotype showed up many times. The chain is built from TRBV12-3 or TRBV12-4 and TRBJ2-7; the D is unclear. The length of the CDR3 is 14 residues. Trimming stripped 3 bases from V and 5 bases from J, with 14 bases between. CDR3 sequence: CASSFPPLKHEQYF. The CDR3 region has the DNA TGTGCCAGCAGTTTCCCCCCTTTAAAGCACGAGCAGTACTTC.

This clonotype came up many times. The chain links TRBV10-3 to TRBJ2-3, with 10 bases matching TRBD1. There are 15 residues in the CDR3. The V gene end was trimmed by 4 bases and the J gene end by 5 bases; junction bases not matched to a gene: 6. The germline CDR1 and CDR2 sequences are ENHRY and SYGVKD. CDR3 DNA: TGTGCCATCAGTGGTACCGGGACAGGGGAAGATACGCAGTATTTT. Its protein product is CAISGTGTGEDTQYF.

In this sample, this clonotype turned up a few times. The chain has TRBV20-1 and TRBJ1-4, with D uncertain. V lost 6 bases to trimming and J lost 0 bases, with 17 bases between them. This CDR3 has 16 residues. The germline gives CDR1 DFQATT, CDR2 SNEGSKA (reference sequence). The CDR3 sequence: CSAPEWSFATNEKLFF. The CDR3 bases are TGCAGTGCCCCTGAGTGGTCATTTGCAACTAATGAAAAACTGTTTTTT.

This clonotype was counted a few times. The chain couples TRBV5-1 to TRBJ2-5; D tentatively reads TRBD1 or TRBD2 (5 bases each). V lost 4 bases, J lost 2 bases, and 15 bases lay in between. Germline V gene data show CDR1 as SGHRS and CDR2 as YFSETQ. The CDR3 contains 15 residues. The CDR3 bases are TGCGCCAGCAGCCTGGGACCATTCGGGCAAGAGACCCAGTACTTC. Translated: CASSLGPFGQETQYF.

There are a few counts of this clonotype. J is TRBJ1-6 and V is TRBV7-9, with D possibly being TRBD1 (5 bases). Per the germline V gene, CDR1 is SEHNR and CDR2 is FQNEAQ (reference sequence). V lost 1 base and J 7 bases, leaving 11 bases between the germline ends. CDR3 length: 15 residues. CDR3 nucleotides: TGTGCCAGCAGCTTAGGGGACCGCGCAAATTCACCCCTCCACTTT. Its translation: CASSLGDRANSPLHF.

The rearrangement uses TRBV20-1 and TRBJ2-7; 11 nucleotides align to TRBD2. J lost 3 bases, V lost 6 bases, and 13 bases had no gene match. The CDR3 runs to 16 residues. Per germline, CDR1 DFQATT and CDR2 SNEGSKA (reference sequence). The CDR3 region has the DNA TGCAGTGCAGAATCCGGGACTAGCGGAGGGGACTACGAGCAGTACTTC. Translated, it gives CSAESGTSGGDYEQYF.

This clonotype occurred a few times. The V and J genes are TRBV4-1 and TRBJ2-7; D remains unclear. CDR3 length: 16 amino acids. Trimming took off 0 bases at V and 5 bases at J, with 17 bases between the two ends. The V gene's germline CDR1 is MGHRA and CDR2 YSYEKL. As DNA, the CDR3 is TGCGCCAGCAGCCAAGAAGTGCCCCGATCTCAGAACGAGCAGTACTTC. Protein: CASSQEVPRSQNEQYF.

V usage is TRBV20-1 and J usage is TRBJ2-2; 8 bases match TRBD2. The junction had 11 bases not matched to a gene; V was cut back by 6 bases and J by 5 bases. From germline, CDR1 is DFQATT and CDR2 SNEGSKA (reference sequence). This CDR3 contains 15 residues. DNA of the CDR3: TGCAGTGCCCAAGGGACGGGGGGGCCTACCGGGGAGCTGTTTTTT. Protein sequence: CSAQGTGGPTGELFF.

The genes are TRBV5-8 and TRBJ1-2; tentatively, D is TRBD1 (6 bases). The V gene's germline CDR1 is SGHTS and CDR2 YDEGEE. This CDR3 contains 16 residues. The V gene lost 4 bases and the J gene lost 3 bases, with 19 bases spanning the gap. CDR3 DNA: TGTGCCAGCAGCGTTAAAAGACAAGGGGGTGACTATGGCTACACCTTC. It codes for CASSVKRQGGDYGYTF.

Many counts were recorded for this clonotype. This chain uses TRBV20-1 with TRBJ1-2; D is ambiguous. V was clipped by 0 bases and J by 1 base, with 9 bases between them. Germline-derived CDR1 and CDR2 are DFQATT and SNEGSKA (reference sequence). This CDR3 comprises 14 residues. CDR3 residues: CSARDRHRNYGYTF. The DNA for the CDR3 is TGCAGTGCTAGAGATCGACACCGTAACTATGGCTACACCTTC.

The chain couples TRBV19 to TRBJ2-2, with D possibly matching TRBD2 (6 bases). The CDR3 runs 15 residues. CDR1 is LNHDA, CDR2 SQIVND, per germline (reference sequence). Trimming removed 3 bases from V and 3 bases from J, with 11 bases in between. The CDR3 coding sequence is TGTGCCAGTAGTATGCGGGGCTTGGACACCGGGGAGCTGTTTTTT. The encoded protein is CASSMRGLDTGELFF.

Ten or more counts support this clonotype. This chain links TRBV15 with TRBJ2-5; 8 bases map to TRBD1. The CDR3 totals 18 residues. The ends lost 5 bases at V and 4 bases at J; junction bases unmatched: 18. CDR1 is LNHNV, CDR2 YYDKDF, per germline (reference sequence). The CDR3 reads CATSVTLGQGANSETQYF. The CDR3 nucleotides are TGTGCCACCAGCGTTACTTTAGGCCAGGGGGCGAATTCAGAGACCCAGTACTTC.